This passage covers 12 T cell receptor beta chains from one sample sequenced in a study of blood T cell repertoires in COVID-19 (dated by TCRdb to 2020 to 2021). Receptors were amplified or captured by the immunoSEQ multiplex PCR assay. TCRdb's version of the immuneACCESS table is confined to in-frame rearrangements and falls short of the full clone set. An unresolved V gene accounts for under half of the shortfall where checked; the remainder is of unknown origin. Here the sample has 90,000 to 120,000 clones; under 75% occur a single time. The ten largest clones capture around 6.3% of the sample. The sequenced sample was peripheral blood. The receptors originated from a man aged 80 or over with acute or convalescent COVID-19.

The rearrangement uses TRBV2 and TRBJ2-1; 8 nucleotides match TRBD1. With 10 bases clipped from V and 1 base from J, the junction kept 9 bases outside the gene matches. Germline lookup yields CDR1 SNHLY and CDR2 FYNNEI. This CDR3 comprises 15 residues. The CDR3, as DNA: TGTGCCACCCCGGACAGGGCTCGGTCCTACAATGAGCAGTTCTTC. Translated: CATPDRARSYNEQFF.

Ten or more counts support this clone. The CDR3 sequence is CASSMVLAGGQIPIEQFF. The CDR3 region has the DNA TGTGCCAGTAGTATGGTCCTAGCGGGAGGGCAGATTCCCATTGAGCAGTTCTTC. The genes are TRBV19 and TRBJ2-1, with TRBD2 matching 12 bases. The CDR3 sequence is 18 residues long. Germline V gene data show CDR1 as LNHDA and CDR2 as SQIVND (reference sequence). Unmatched junction bases numbered 15, after V lost 3 bases and J lost 9 bases.

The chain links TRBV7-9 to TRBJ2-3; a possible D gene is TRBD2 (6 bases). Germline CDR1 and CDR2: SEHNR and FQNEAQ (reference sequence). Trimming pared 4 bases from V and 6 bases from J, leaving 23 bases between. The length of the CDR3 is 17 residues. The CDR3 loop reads CASSSPPGGGGMDTQYF. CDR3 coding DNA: TGTGCCAGCAGCTCCCCCCCCGGGGGAGGCGGGATGGATACGCAGTATTTT.

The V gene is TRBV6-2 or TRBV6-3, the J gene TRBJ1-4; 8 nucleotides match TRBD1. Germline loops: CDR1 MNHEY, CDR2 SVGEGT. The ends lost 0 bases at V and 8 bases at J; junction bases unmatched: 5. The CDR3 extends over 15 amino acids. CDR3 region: CASSYSGTGSEKLFF. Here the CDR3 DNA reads TGTGCCAGCAGTTACTCCGGGACAGGAAGCGAAAAACTGTTTTTT.

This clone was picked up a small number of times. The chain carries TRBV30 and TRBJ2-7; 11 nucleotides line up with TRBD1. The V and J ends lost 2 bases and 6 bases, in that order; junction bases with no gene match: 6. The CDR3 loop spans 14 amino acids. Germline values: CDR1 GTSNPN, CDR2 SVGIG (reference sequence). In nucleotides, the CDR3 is TGTGCCTGGAGTCGAATGGGACAGGGGGGCGAGCAGTACTTC. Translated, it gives CAWSRMGQGGEQYF.

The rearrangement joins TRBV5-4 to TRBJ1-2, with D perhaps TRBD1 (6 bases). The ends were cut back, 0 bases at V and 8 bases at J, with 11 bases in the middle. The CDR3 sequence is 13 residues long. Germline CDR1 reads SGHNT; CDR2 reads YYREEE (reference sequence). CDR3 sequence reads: CASSLDREWGYTF. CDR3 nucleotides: TGTGCCAGCAGCTTGGACAGGGAATGGGGCTACACCTTC.

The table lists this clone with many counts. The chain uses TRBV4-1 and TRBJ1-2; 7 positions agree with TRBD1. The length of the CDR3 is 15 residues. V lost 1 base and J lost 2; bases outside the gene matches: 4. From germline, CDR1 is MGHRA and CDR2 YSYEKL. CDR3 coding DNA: TGCGCCAGCAGCCAAGGGGACAGCGGAAACTATGGCTACACCTTC. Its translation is CASSQGDSGNYGYTF.

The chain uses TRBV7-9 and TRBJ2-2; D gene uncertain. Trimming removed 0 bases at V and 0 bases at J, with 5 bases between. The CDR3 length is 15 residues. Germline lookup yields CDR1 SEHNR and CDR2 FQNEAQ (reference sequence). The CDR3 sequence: CASSLAAANTGELFF. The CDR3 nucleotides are TGTGCCAGCAGCTTAGCGGCGGCGAACACCGGGGAGCTGTTTTTT.

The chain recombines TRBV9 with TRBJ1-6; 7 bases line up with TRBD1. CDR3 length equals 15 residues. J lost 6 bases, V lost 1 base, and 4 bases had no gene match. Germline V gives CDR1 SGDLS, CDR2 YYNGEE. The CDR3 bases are TGTGCCAGCAGCGTATCTTCAGGGGGTAATTCACCCCTCCACTTT. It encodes CASSVSSGGNSPLHF.

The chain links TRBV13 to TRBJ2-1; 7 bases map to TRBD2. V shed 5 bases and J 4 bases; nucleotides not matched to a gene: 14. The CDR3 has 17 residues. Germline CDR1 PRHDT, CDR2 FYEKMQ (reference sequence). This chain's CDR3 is CASSLVGQASGYNEQFF. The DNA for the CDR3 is TGTGCCAGCAGCCTCGTGGGGCAAGCTAGCGGATACAATGAGCAGTTCTTC.

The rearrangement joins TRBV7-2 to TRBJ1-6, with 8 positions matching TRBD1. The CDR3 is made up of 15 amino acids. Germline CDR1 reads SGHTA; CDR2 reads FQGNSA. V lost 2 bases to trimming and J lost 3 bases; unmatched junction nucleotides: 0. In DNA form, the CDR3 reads TGTGCCAGCAGCTTAACAGGGGGCTATAATTCACCCCTCCACTTT. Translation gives CASSLTGGYNSPLHF.

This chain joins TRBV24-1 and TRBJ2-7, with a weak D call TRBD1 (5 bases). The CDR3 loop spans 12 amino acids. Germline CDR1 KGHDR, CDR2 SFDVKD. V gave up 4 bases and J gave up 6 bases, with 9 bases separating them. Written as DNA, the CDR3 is TGTGCCACCAGTGACCCAAGGGGCGAGCAGTACTTC. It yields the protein CATSDPRGEQYF.